This TCR beta chain is from a study of resident and recirculating memory T cells in vitiligo. Some clones are missing from TCRdb's copy, which holds only in-frame ones; the method was immunoSEQ multiplex PCR. Among around 70,000 clones listed, 90% to 95% were seen once. The V and J ends lost 1 base and 1 base respectively, with 7 bases between them. The CDR3 has 14 residues. Germline loops: CDR1 SGHDN, CDR2 FVKESK. The TCR comes from a male donor with vitiligo. The specimen sequenced was blood. This chain connects TRBV14 to TRBJ2-5; D call uncertain. This CDR3 is CASSQATTQETQYF. The CDR3 DNA is TGTGCCAGCAGCCAAGCGACAACCCAAGAGACCCAGTACTTC.